Listed here are 11 T cell receptor beta chains from one sample, sequenced in a study of blood T cell repertoires in COVID-19. Profiled with immunoSEQ multiplex PCR; TCRdb holds only in-frame clones, not every one. The sample contains some 150,000 clones, roughly 86% of which appear only once. The sample consisted of peripheral blood. Receptors were obtained from a human donor in a cohort sampled during active COVID-19.

This chain's CDR3 is CASRRGGSDEQFF. The CDR3 DNA reads as TGTGCCAGCAGACGAGGGGGTAGCGATGAGCAGTTCTTC. V and J are TRBV12-3 or TRBV12-4 and TRBJ2-1; D possibly corresponds to TRBD1 (6 bases). The CDR3 is made up of 13 amino acids. V dropped 6 bases and J dropped 8 bases, with 14 bases sitting between them.

The chain employs TRBV27 and TRBJ2-3, with 10 bases fitting TRBD2. Germline V gene lookup returns CDR1 MNHEY and CDR2 SMNVEV (reference sequence). The CDR3 is 14 amino acids. V was clipped by 3 bases and J by 6 bases; unmatched bases: 3. The CDR3 DNA is TGTGCCAGCAGTTTGGGACTAGCGCGCGATACGCAGTATTTT. This gives the protein CASSLGLARDTQYF.

The chain combines TRBV5-6 with TRBJ2-3; maybe TRBD1 (6 bases). The CDR3 is made up of 15 amino acids. CDR1 is SGHDT, CDR2 YYEEEE, per germline. Trimming shortened V by 1 base and J by 3 bases, and 12 bases separated the two germline ends. The CDR3 loop is CASSLQWGPTDTQYF. DNA for the CDR3: TGTGCCAGCAGCTTGCAGTGGGGGCCGACAGATACGCAGTATTTT. Full variable domain (missing parts from reference TRBV5-6 and TRBJ2-3): DAGVTQSPTHLIKTRGQQVTLRCSPKSGHDTVSWYQQALGQGPQFIFQYYEEEERQRGNFPDRFSGHQFPNYSSELNVNALLLGDSALYLCASSLQWGPTDTQYFGPGTRLTVL.

This clone has just one count. The J gene is TRBJ1-3, the V gene TRBV28; TRBD1 is a possible D gene (5 bases). This CDR3 has 15 amino acids. Germline CDR1 MDHEN, CDR2 SYDVKM. Trimming left V 4 bases short and J 0 bases short, with 10 bases between. The CDR3 bases are TGTGCCAGCAGTTCTGCGGGGCCCTCTGGAAACACCATATATTTT. This sequence encodes CASSSAGPSGNTIYF.

CDR3 sequence reads: CASSLAGVNEKLFF. The CDR3 DNA reads as TGTGCCAGCAGTTTAGCGGGAGTCAATGAAAAACTGTTTTTT. The rearrangement joins TRBV28 to TRBJ1-4; D unresolved. Trimming took off 2 bases at V and 5 bases at J, with 9 bases between the two ends. There are 14 residues in the CDR3. Germline-derived CDR1 and CDR2 are MDHEN and SYDVKM.

V usage is TRBV5-4 and J usage is TRBJ1-3, with TRBD1 identical over 8 bases. This CDR3 is 15 amino acids long. J gave up 1 base and V 4 bases, and 4 bases lay outside the gene matches. The germline gives CDR1 SGHNT, CDR2 YYREEE (reference sequence). In nucleotides, the CDR3 is TGTGCCAGCAGCATGGACAGGGCATCTGGAAACACCATATATTTT. Amino acids: CASSMDRASGNTIYF.

The chain recombines TRBV5-5 with TRBJ2-2; D unclear. CDR3 size: 15 residues. V dropped 2 bases and J dropped 2 bases, with 10 bases sitting between them. The V gene's germline CDR1 is SGHKS and CDR2 YYEKEE (reference sequence). In nucleotides, the CDR3 is TGTGCCAGCAGCTTCTTAGTGGTAAACACCGGGGAGCTGTTTTTT. Amino acid sequence: CASSFLVVNTGELFF.

The sample holds a few counts of this clone. The rearrangement joins TRBV3-1 (or the pseudogene TRBV3-2) to TRBJ2-5; D unclear. Germline V lookup: CDR1 LGHDT, CDR2 YNNKEL (reference sequence). Trimming left V 1 base short and J 5 bases short, with 17 bases between. CDR3 length equals 16 residues. CDR3 amino acids: CASSQGASTGRETQYF. CDR3 DNA sequence: TGTGCCAGCAGCCAAGGGGCCTCCACCGGCCGGGAGACCCAGTACTTC.

This chain joins TRBV2 and TRBJ1-1; D is perhaps TRBD1 (5 bases). Deletions cut 6 bases from V and 3 bases from J, with 14 bases between. Germline V gene lookup returns CDR1 SNHLY and CDR2 FYNNEI. CDR3 length equals 14 residues. Here the CDR3 DNA reads TGTGCCAGCAGGCCCCCAGGGTACGACACTGAAGCTTTCTTT. It yields the protein CASRPPGYDTEAFF.

The rearrangement joins TRBV9 to TRBJ2-1; 11 bases map to TRBD2. This CDR3 has 15 amino acids. The germline V gene encodes CDR1 SGDLS and CDR2 YYNGEE. The V gene end was trimmed by 2 bases and the J gene end by 6 bases; junction bases not matched to a gene: 4. CDR3 nucleotides: TGTGCCAGCAGCGTCGTAGCGGGAGGGAGCAATGAGCAGTTCTTC. Amino acids: CASSVVAGGSNEQFF. Supplemented by reference TRBV9 and TRBJ2-1, the full variable domain reads DSGVTQTPKHLITATGQRVTLRCSPRSGDLSVYWYQQSLDQGLQFLIQYYNGEERAKGNILERFSAQQFPDLHSELNLSSLELGDSALYFCASSVVAGGSNEQFFGPGTRLTVL.

The rearrangement uses TRBV6-6 and TRBJ2-1; 7 bases agree with TRBD2. Germline-derived CDR1 and CDR2 are MNHNY and SVGAGI (reference sequence). J was trimmed by 9 bases and V by 6 bases; bases with no gene match: 17. This CDR3 has 16 residues. The CDR3 is CASRPPGGRAQSEQFF. The CDR3 DNA reads as TGTGCCAGCAGGCCCCCTGGCGGGAGAGCCCAAAGTGAGCAGTTCTTC.